The sequence of this TCR beta chain was determined in a study of T cell repertoires in cytomegalovirus infection. The study's findings and limits: Carriers of CMV and the relevant HLA type were discriminated by public TCR beta frequency. HLA-C-restricted CMV clonotypes gave the most frequent clonotype in two of eight donors.

TCRdb itself ran the reads through MiXCR, one entry per CDR3 protein. The sample holds 750,000 to 950,000 distinct CDR3 sequences, under 35% seen once. Germline values: CDR1 SGDLS, CDR2 YYNGEE. The CDR3 loop spans 13 amino acids. V was clipped by 0 bases and J by 4 bases, with 7 bases between them. Regarding this clonotype: Its cognate antigen is unknown.

The clonotype was recovered from a human donor in good health (CMV status not recorded). Some clones in this sample may be carry-over from other donors' samples. This sample comprised cultured CD8+ T cells from PBMCs, obtained from culture after CMV antigen stimulation. The V and J genes are TRBV9 and TRBJ1-1, with D possibly being TRBD1 (6 bases). Here the CDR3 reads CASSVAGATEAFF. The CDR3 DNA is TGTGCCAGCAGCGTAGCGGGGGCCACTGAAGCTTTCTTT.